The rows below give T cell receptor beta chains drawn from one sample of a study of control samples from healthy donors and cancer patients. Only in-frame clones appear in the TCRdb table, and some are missing; sequencing was by immunoSEQ multiplex PCR. The table includes about 130,000 clones, 90% detected once. Sequencing was performed on blood. The receptor set was obtained from a man aged 18 to 30 in good health. CDR3s include the opening cysteine and the closing phenylalanine or tryptophan. A D gene is named only where the DNA matches it firmly. For some rows the clone size is stated as once, few or many, or as a class when expanded; others skip it.

>-|TRBD1|21|TRBJ1-3|TRBV15
CATSRELLIPGTEAEGNTIYF
TGTGCCACCAGCAGAGAACTGCTCATACCCGGGACAGAGGCCGAAGGAAACACCATATATTTT
>once|-|17|TRBJ2-6|TRBV28
CASSPISRQSGANVLTF
TGTGCCAGCAGTCCCATTAGTCGACAGTCTGGGGCCAACGTCCTGACTTTC
>once|TRBD1|16|TRBJ2-3|TRBV6-2/TRBV6-3
CASSDDGDSPGDTQYF
TGTGCCAGCAGTGACGACGGGGACAGCCCGGGGGATACGCAGTATTTT
>-|-|14|TRBJ1-2|TRBV4-1
CASSQGQTNYGYTF
TGCGCCAGCAGCCAAGGACAGACTAACTATGGCTACACCTTC
>-|-|16|TRBJ2-3|TRBV5-4
CASSLLQTGIGDTQYF
TGTGCCAGCAGCTTGCTCCAGACTGGCATAGGGGATACGCAGTATTTT
>-|-|19|TRBJ2-6|TRBV14
CASSQDAWDRVSGANVLTF
TGTGCCAGCAGCCAAGATGCTTGGGATAGGGTCTCTGGGGCCAACGTCCTGACTTTC
>-|-|12|TRBJ2-5|TRBV29-1
CSVYTYQETQYF
TGCAGCGTTTACACGTACCAAGAGACCCAGTACTTC
>-|TRBD1|19|TRBJ2-3|TRBV6-4
CASSGPERGLTPSTDTQYF
TGTGCCAGCAGTGGGCCAGAAAGGGGGCTGACTCCTAGCACAGATACGCAGTATTTT
>-|TRBD1|15|TRBJ2-5|TRBV11-3
CASSSGTGHQETQYF
TGTGCCAGCAGCTCGGGGACAGGGCACCAAGAGACCCAGTACTTC
>once|-|14|TRBJ1-3|TRBV29-1
CSVTDRSSGNTIYF
TGCAGCGTCACGGACCGAAGCTCTGGAAACACCATATATTTT
>-|TRBD2|17|TRBJ2-5|TRBV11-2
CASSSGLAGGYGETQYF
TGTGCCAGCAGCTCGGGACTAGCGGGGGGATATGGAGAGACCCAGTACTTC
>-|-|13|TRBJ2-7|TRBV28
CASSLLEGYEQYF
TGTGCCAGCAGTTTACTGGAGGGATACGAGCAGTACTTC
>-|TRBD1|15|TRBJ1-2|TRBV6-2/TRBV6-3
CASSYSTGVGYGYTF
TGTGCCAGCAGTTACTCGACAGGGGTCGGCTATGGCTACACCTTC
>-|-|13|TRBJ1-2|TRBV7-3
CASSLTGRGGYTF
TGTGCCAGCAGCCTCACCGGGAGGGGTGGCTACACCTTC
>-|TRBD1|12|TRBJ2-1|TRBV29-1
CSVGGQGGEQFF
TGCAGCGTTGGGGGACAGGGAGGTGAGCAGTTCTTC
>once|TRBD1|14|TRBJ1-1|TRBV5-1
CASSWDSPNTEAFF
TGCGCCAGCAGCTGGGACAGTCCGAACACTGAAGCTTTCTTT
>-|-|12|TRBJ2-7|TRBV6-5
CASGRLSYEQYF
TGTGCCAGCGGAAGGTTATCCTACGAGCAGTACTTC
>-|TRBD2|17|TRBJ2-7|TRBV9
CASSEGLAGGTEGEQYF
TGTGCCAGCAGCGAGGGACTAGCGGGGGGAACGGAGGGCGAGCAGTACTTC
>-|TRBD1|17|TRBJ1-6|TRBV19
CASRSSGQDSYNSPLHF
TGTGCCAGTAGGAGCTCTGGACAGGACTCCTATAATTCACCCCTCCACTTT
>-|-|11|TRBJ2-5|TRBV18
CASSPEETQYF
TGTGCCAGCTCACCAGAAGAGACCCAGTACTTC
>once|TRBD2|18|TRBJ2-3|TRBV4-1
CASSQVGGASGKSYTQYF
TGCGCCAGCAGCCAAGTAGGTGGAGCTAGCGGGAAGTCGTACACGCAGTATTTT
>-|TRBD1|13|TRBJ2-7|TRBV6-5
CASSLQGAYEQYF
TGTGCCAGCAGTCTCCAGGGGGCCTACGAGCAGTACTTC
>-|-|18|TRBJ2-6|TRBV6-1
CASSEEVSLYSGANVLTF
TGTGCCAGCAGTGAGGAGGTTTCGCTGTACTCTGGGGCCAACGTCCTGACTTTC
>-|-|14|TRBJ1-1|TRBV18
CASSPITENTEAFF
TGTGCCAGCTCACCAATAACGGAGAACACTGAAGCTTTCTTT
>-|TRBD1|18|TRBJ1-1|TRBV6-2/TRBV6-3
CASSYSGGQRRKNTEAFF
TGTGCCAGCAGTTACTCGGGGGGACAGAGAAGGAAGAACACTGAAGCTTTCTTT
>once|-|13|TRBJ2-1|TRBV27
CASSFTKPGEQFF
TGTGCCAGCAGTTTTACAAAGCCGGGTGAGCAGTTCTTC
>few|TRBD1|14|TRBJ1-6|TRBV14
CASSLGQGASPLHF
TGTGCCAGCAGCCTGGGACAGGGGGCTTCACCCCTCCACTTT
>-|TRBD1|14|TRBJ2-7|TRBV2
CASQIDRGSYEQYF
TGTGCCAGCCAAATTGACAGGGGGAGCTACGAGCAGTACTTC
>-|-|16|TRBJ2-5|TRBV28
CASSLTRRGAAETQYF
TGTGCCAGCAGTTTAACGCGACGCGGGGCCGCGGAGACCCAGTACTTC
>-|-|15|TRBJ2-1|TRBV7-9
CASSSGARGYNEQFF
TGTGCCAGCAGCTCCGGGGCAAGAGGATACAATGAGCAGTTCTTC
>-|-|12|TRBJ1-2|TRBV28
CAEARAGYGYTF
TGTGCCGAGGCCCGGGCTGGCTATGGCTACACCTTC
>-|TRBD1|15|TRBJ1-5|TRBV5-1
CASSLGTGLNQPQHF
TGCGCCAGCAGCTTGGGGACAGGACTAAATCAGCCCCAGCATTTT
>-|-|12|TRBJ2-2|TRBV5-4
CASSFRTGELFF
TGTGCCAGCAGCTTCAGGACCGGGGAGCTGTTTTTT
>-|TRBD1|13|TRBJ2-7|TRBV3-1/TRBV3-2
CASSQTGTYEQYF
TGTGCCAGCAGCCAGACAGGGACCTACGAGCAGTACTTC
>-|-|15|TRBJ1-1|TRBV5-1
CASSLAGGSNTEAFF
TGCGCCAGCAGCTTGGCTGGGGGCTCGAACACTGAAGCTTTCTTT
>-|-|15|TRBJ1-1|TRBV6-5
CASSYSSTGNTEAFF
TGTGCCAGCAGTTACTCCTCGACAGGTAACACTGAAGCTTTCTTT
>-|TRBD1|13|TRBJ1-2|TRBV5-1
CASSPGQADGYTF
TGCGCCAGCAGCCCGGGACAGGCTGATGGCTACACCTTC
>-|TRBD1|19|TRBJ1-6|TRBV5-3
CARSPKPDREKVDNSPLHF
TGTGCCAGAAGCCCAAAACCTGACAGGGAAAAAGTGGATAATTCACCCCTCCACTTT
>-|-|16|TRBJ2-3|TRBV24-1
CATSDFPSWGTDTQYF
TGTGCCACCAGTGATTTTCCCTCATGGGGCACAGATACGCAGTATTTT
>few|-|12|TRBJ2-7|TRBV5-6
CASSYTSYEQYF
TGTGCCAGCAGTTACACCTCCTACGAGCAGTACTTC
>-|-|15|TRBJ1-1|TRBV9
CASSVASGRNTEAFF
TGTGCCAGCAGCGTAGCCTCGGGGAGGAACACTGAAGCTTTCTTT
>-|-|15|TRBJ2-3|TRBV6-2/TRBV6-3
CASSRTADPTDTQYF
TGTGCCAGCAGTAGGACAGCGGACCCCACAGATACGCAGTATTTT
>-|TRBD1|15|TRBJ1-4|TRBV7-9
CASSRNRGSNEKLFF
TGTGCCAGCAGCCGGAACAGGGGGTCCAATGAAAAACTGTTTTTT
>-|TRBD1|17|TRBJ2-3|TRBV5-1
CASSLFWMDRGTDTQYF
TGCGCCAGCAGCTTGTTCTGGATGGACAGGGGAACAGATACGCAGTATTTT
>few|-|13|TRBJ1-2|TRBV27
CASSPNGRDGYTF
TGTGCCAGCAGCCCTAACGGGCGGGATGGCTACACCTTC
>-|TRBD1|15|TRBJ2-3|TRBV7-2
CASRAGTGGTDTQYF
TGTGCCAGCAGGGCCGGGACAGGGGGCACAGATACGCAGTATTTT
>-|-|14|TRBJ2-3|TRBV7-3
CASSFLPSTDTQYF
TGTGCCAGCAGCTTCTTGCCTAGCACAGATACGCAGTATTTT